This TCR beta chain was captured by sequencing in a study of molecular identifiers for immune sequencing clone quantification. MiXCR, applied by TCRdb to the PCR reads, yields one record per CDR3 protein. The sample consists of about 330,000 distinct CDR3 sequences, over 20% of them appearing once. Input for naive CD8 libraries was about 18,000 to 1,100,000 sorted cells; the RNA fraction used was 10%, 30% or 50%. Naive CD8 T cells were sorted, and the gate applied was CD8+CD4-CCR7+CD45RA+. Overall study findings and caveats: It was shown that clones above 20 RNA copies held over 99% of effector molecules, but under 1% in naive cells.

Ten or more counts support this clonotype. The antigen is unknown. The CDR3 loop spans 14 amino acids. V dropped 4 bases and J dropped 0 bases, with 10 bases sitting between them. Germline CDR1 and CDR2: MNHEY and SVGAGI. The sample comprised naive CD8+ T cells from blood, with Jurkat cell RNA spiked in. Subset specified: FACS-sorted CD8+CD4-CCR7+CD45RA+ naive T cells. This TCR was recovered from a human donor in good health. Some libraries in this study had Jurkat cell RNA spiked in. This chain links TRBV6-5 with TRBJ2-7, with D perhaps matching TRBD1 or TRBD2 (5 bases each). The CDR3 DNA sequence: TGTGCCAGCAGTTGGGGTGGGGGCTCCTACGAGCAGTACTTC. Amino acids: CASSWGGGSYEQYF.